The rows below give T cell receptor beta chains drawn from one sample of a study of early T cells in non-severe SARS-CoV-2 infection. TCRdb used MiXCR to reprocess the 5' RACE reads, holding one entry per CDR3 protein. The table includes 20,000 or so distinct CDR3 sequences, around 5% detected once. Specimen: whole blood, collected at baseline. These TCRs come from an adult who was a healthcare worker with PCR-confirmed SARS-CoV-2 infection or an uninfected control (not recorded which). CDR3s leave out the opening cysteine and the closing phenylalanine or tryptophan. Size is omitted from some rows. Given values are once, few, many or a class for expanded clones.

TRBV6-1,many,ASTPYRQGRTYEQY
TRBV18,NA,ASSPLPGQGANYGYT
TRBV10-3,many,AISGVPTPLEQY
TRBV4-1,NA,ASSQEPFSTIYGYT
TRBV19,NA,ASSIGGDYNEQF
TRBV6-4,few,ASSMTGYTGELF
TRBV6-5,NA,ASSYTGWTGGCNEQF
TRBV7-9,few,ASSTLVGTIY
TRBV11-2,few,ASGGRQFSGNTIY
TRBV18,many,ASSPIGRGEQY
TRBV19,medium-sized,ASSTLFEGQPQH
TRBV29-1,many,SVEDYDSYEQY
TRBV7-9,few,ASSPKMETQY
TRBV20-1,many,SSRGGTNEKLF
TRBV19,many,ASSPASGALGELF
TRBV7-2,few,ASSLDRATDTQY
TRBV12-3/TRBV12-4,NA,ASRRDGPYGYT
TRBV24-1,few,ATSDSQNYEQY
TRBV20-1,many,SARALRTNTEAF
TRBV2,few,ASRAPTSGDPAGTQY
TRBV18,NA,ASSTGENQPQH
TRBV5-1,many,ASAPLGTGNTIY
TRBV18,NA,ASDSGTGVYEQY
TRBV6-5,many,ASSYVGGTDTQY
TRBV7-2,many,ASSLRDQPQH
TRBV7-2,many,ASSFSSQTNYGYT
TRBV4-3,many,ASSQEETGTRSQF
TRBV12-5,few,ASGLAPAQH
TRBV6-5,few,ASSLGTGSGTDTQY
TRBV7-2,NA,ASSLTGSGGASEQF
TRBV7-2,NA,ASSFRGAVTQY
TRBV19,many,ATQPRSGSGTDTQY
TRBV6-1,NA,ASSSTDRQETQY
TRBV7-8,few,ASSLGSGGYQAYEQY